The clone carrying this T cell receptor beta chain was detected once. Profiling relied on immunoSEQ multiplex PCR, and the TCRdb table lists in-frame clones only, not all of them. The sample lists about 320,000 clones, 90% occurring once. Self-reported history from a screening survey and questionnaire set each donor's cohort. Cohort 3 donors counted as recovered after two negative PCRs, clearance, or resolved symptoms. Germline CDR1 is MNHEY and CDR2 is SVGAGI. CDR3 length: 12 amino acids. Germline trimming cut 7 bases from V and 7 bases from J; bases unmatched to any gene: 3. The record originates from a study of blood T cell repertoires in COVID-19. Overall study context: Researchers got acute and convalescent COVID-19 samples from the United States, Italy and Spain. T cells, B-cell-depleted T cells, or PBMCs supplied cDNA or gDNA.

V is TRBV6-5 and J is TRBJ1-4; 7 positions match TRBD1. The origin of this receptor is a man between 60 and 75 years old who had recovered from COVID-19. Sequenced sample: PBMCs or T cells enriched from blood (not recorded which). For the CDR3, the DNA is TGTGCCAGCAACCACAGGGGTGAAAAACTGTTTTTT. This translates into CASNHRGEKLFF.